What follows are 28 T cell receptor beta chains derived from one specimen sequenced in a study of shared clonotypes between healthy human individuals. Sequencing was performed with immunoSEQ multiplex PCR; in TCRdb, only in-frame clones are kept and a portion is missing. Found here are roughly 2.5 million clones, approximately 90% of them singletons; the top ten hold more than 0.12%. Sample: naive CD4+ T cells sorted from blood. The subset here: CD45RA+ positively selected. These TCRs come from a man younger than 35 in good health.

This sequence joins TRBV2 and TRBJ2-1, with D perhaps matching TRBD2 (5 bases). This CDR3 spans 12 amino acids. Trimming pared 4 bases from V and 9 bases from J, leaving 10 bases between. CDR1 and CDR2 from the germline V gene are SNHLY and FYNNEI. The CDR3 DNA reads TGTGCCAGCAGTGGGACTTTGAGTGAGCAGTTCTTC. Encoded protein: CASSGTLSEQFF.

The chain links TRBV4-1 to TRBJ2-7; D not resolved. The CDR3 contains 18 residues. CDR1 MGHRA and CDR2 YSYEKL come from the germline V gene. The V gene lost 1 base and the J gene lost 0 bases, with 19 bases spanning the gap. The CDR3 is CASSQGQYMAPSSYEQYF. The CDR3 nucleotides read TGCGCCAGCAGCCAAGGACAATACATGGCTCCGAGCTCCTACGAGCAGTACTTC.

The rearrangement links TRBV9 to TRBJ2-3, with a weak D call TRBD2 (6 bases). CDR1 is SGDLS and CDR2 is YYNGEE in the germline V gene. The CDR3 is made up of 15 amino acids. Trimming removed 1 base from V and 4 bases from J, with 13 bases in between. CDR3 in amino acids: CASSVPEGLSDTQYF. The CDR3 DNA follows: TGTGCCAGCAGCGTACCCGAGGGACTCTCAGATACGCAGTATTTT.

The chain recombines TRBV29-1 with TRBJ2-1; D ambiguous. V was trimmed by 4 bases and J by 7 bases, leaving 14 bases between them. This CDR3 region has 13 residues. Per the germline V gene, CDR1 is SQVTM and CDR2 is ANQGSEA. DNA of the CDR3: TGCAGCGTTGGTCGTGATGGACGGAATGAGCAGTTCTTC. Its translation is CSVGRDGRNEQFF.

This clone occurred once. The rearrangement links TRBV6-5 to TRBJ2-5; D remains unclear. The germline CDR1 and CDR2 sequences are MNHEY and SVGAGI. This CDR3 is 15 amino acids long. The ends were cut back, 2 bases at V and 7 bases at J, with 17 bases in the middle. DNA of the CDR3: TGTGCCAGCAGTTACGGGCTAAATATGGGTGGGACCCAGTACTTC. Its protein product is CASSYGLNMGGTQYF.

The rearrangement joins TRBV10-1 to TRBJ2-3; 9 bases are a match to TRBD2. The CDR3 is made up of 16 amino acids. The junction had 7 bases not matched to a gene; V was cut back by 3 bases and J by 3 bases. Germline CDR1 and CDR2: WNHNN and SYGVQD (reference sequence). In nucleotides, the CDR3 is TGCGCCAGCAGTGATCTTAGCGGGGGCCCAACAGATACGCAGTATTTT. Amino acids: CASSDLSGGPTDTQYF.

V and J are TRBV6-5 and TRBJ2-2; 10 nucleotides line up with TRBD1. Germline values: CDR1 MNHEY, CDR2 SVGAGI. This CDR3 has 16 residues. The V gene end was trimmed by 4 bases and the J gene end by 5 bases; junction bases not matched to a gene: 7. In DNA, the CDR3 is TGTGCCAGCAGTTCGCCCGGGACAGGGGTTACCGGGGAGCTGTTTTTT. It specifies CASSSPGTGVTGELFF.

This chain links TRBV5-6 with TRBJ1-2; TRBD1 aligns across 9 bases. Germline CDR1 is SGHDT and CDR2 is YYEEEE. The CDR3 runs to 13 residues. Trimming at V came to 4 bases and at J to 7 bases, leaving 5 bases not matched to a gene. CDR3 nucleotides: TGTGCCAGCAGCGCACAGGGGGCTAGTGGCTACACCTTC. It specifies CASSAQGASGYTF.

CDR3 DNA sequence: TGTGCCAGCAGCTTAACTAGTAAGCCCTACGAGCAGTACTTC. The encoded protein is CASSLTSKPYEQYF. The chain carries TRBV7-2 and TRBJ2-7, with D perhaps TRBD2 (5 bases). The CDR3 is 14 residues long. CDR1 is SGHTA and CDR2 is FQGNSA in the germline V gene. V lost 2 bases, J lost 2 bases, and 10 bases lay in between.

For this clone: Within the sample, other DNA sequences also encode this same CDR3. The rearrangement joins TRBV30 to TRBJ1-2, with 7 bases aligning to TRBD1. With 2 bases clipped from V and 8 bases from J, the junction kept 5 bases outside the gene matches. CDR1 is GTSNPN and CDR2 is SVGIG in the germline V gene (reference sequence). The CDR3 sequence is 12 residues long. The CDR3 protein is CAWSSQGSGYTF. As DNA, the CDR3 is TGTGCCTGGAGTTCACAGGGGAGCGGCTACACCTTC.

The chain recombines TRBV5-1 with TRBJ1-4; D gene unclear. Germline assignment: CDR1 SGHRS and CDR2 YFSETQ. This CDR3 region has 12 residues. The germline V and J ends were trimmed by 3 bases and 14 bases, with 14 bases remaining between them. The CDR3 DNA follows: TGCGCCAGCAGCTGGGAGGGCACCCTCCTGTTTTTT. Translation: CASSWEGTLLFF. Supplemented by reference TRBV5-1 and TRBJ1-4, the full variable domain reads KAGVTQTPRYLIKTRGQQVTLSCSPISGHRSVSWYQQTPGQGLQFLFEYFSETQRNKGNFPGRFSGRQFSNSRSEMNVSTLELGDSALYLCASSWEGTLLFFGSGTQLSVL.

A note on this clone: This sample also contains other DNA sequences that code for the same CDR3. The CDR3 sequence is CASSSDSTDTQYF. CDR3 coding DNA: TGTGCCAGCAGCTCGGATAGCACAGATACGCAGTATTTT. The chain carries TRBV5-4 and TRBJ2-3; D is undetermined. Trimming pared 3 bases from V and 0 bases from J, leaving 5 bases between. The CDR3 contains 13 residues. In germline, CDR1 is SGHNT, CDR2 YYREEE (reference sequence).

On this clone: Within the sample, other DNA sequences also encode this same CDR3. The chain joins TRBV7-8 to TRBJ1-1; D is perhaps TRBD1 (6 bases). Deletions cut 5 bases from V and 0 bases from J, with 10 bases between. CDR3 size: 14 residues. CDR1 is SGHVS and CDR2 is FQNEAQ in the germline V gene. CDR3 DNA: TGTGCCAGCAGCCCAGACAGGTTGAACACTGAAGCTTTCTTT. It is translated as CASSPDRLNTEAFF.

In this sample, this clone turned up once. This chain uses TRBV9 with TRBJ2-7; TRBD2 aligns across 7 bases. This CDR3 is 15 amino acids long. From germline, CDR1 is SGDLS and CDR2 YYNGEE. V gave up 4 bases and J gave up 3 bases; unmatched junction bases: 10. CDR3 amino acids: CASSLGERGDYEQYF. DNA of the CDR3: TGTGCCAGCAGCCTCGGGGAGCGGGGAGACTACGAGCAGTACTTC.

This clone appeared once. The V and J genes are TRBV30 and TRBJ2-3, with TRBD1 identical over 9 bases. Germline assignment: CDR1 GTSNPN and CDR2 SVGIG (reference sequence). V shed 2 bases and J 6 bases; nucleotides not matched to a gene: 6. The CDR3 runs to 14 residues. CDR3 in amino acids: CAWSKGQGRDTQYF. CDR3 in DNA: TGTGCCTGGAGTAAGGGACAGGGTCGGGATACGCAGTATTTT.

CDR3 DNA: TGTGCCAGCAGCAAAACTAGCGGGAAATCCTACGAGCAGTACTTC. Amino acids: CASSKTSGKSYEQYF. This sequence joins TRBV27 and TRBJ2-7; 10 nucleotides match TRBD2. With V trimmed by 6 bases and J by 1 base, 6 bases remained unmatched. CDR1 and CDR2 (germline): MNHEY, SMNVEV (reference sequence). This CDR3 comprises 15 residues.

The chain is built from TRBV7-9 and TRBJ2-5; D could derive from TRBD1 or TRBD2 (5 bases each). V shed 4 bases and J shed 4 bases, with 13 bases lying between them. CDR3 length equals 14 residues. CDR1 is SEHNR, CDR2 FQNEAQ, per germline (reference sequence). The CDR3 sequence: CASSWGPLGETQYF. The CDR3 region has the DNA TGTGCCAGCAGCTGGGGACCGCTTGGAGAGACCCAGTACTTC.

The CDR3 coding sequence is TGTGCCAGCACCATCTCGGGACTAGAGGAAAAACTGTTTTTT. As protein: CASTISGLEEKLFF. The chain joins TRBV6-5 to TRBJ1-4; weak D call: TRBD1 (5 bases). V was cut by 7 bases and J by 8 bases, with 17 bases left in between. CDR1 is MNHEY, CDR2 SVGAGI, per germline. The CDR3 loop spans 14 amino acids.

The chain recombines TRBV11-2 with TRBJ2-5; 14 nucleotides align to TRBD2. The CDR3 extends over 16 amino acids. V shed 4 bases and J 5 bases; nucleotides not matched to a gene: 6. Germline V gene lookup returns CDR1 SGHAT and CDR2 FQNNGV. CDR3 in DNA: TGTGCCAGCAGCTCCGGGACTAGCGGGGGCCGGGAGACCCAGTACTTC. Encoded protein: CASSSGTSGGRETQYF.

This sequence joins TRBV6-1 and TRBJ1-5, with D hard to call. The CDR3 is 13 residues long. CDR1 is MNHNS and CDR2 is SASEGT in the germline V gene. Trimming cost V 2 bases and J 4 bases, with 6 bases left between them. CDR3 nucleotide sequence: TGTGCCAGCAGTGAATGGGAAAATCAGCCCCAGCATTTT. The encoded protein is CASSEWENQPQHF.

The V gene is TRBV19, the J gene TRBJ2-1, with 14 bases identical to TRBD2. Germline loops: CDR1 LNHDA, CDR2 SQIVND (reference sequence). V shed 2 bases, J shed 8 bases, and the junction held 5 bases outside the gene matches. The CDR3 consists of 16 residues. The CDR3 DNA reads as TGTGCCAGTAGTATATGGACTAGCGGGGGGCGACATGAGCAGTTCTTC. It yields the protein CASSIWTSGGRHEQFF.

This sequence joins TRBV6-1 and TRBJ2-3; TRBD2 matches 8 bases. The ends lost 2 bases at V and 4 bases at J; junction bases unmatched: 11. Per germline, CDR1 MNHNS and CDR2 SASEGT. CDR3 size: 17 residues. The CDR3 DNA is TGTGCCAGCAGTGAAAGGGTTGCGGGACTAGGAGCAGATACGCAGTATTTT. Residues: CASSERVAGLGADTQYF.

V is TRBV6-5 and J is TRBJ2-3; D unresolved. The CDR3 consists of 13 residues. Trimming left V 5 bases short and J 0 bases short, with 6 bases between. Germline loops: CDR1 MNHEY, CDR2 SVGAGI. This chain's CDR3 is CASSPGSTDTQYF. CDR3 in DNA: TGTGCCAGCAGTCCAGGTAGCACAGATACGCAGTATTTT.

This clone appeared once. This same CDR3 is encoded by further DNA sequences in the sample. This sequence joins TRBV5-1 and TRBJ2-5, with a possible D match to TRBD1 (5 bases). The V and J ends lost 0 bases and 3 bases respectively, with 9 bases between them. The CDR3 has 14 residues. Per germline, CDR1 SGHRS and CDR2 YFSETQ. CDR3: CASSLVGAEETQYF. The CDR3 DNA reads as TGCGCCAGCAGCTTGGTAGGGGCGGAAGAGACCCAGTACTTC.

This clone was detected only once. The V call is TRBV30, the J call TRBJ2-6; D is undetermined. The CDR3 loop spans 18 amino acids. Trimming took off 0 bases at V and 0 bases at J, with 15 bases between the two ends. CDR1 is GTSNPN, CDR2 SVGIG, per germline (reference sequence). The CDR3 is CAWSVFRRTYSGANVLTF. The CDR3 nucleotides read TGTGCCTGGAGTGTATTTCGACGAACCTACTCTGGGGCCAACGTCCTGACTTTC. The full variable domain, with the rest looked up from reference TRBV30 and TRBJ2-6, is SQTIHQWPATLVQPVGSPLSLECTVEGTSNPNLYWYRQAAGRGLQLLFYSVGIGQISSEVPQNLSASRPQDRQFILSSKKLLLSDSGFYLCAWSVFRRTYSGANVLTFGAGSRLTVL.

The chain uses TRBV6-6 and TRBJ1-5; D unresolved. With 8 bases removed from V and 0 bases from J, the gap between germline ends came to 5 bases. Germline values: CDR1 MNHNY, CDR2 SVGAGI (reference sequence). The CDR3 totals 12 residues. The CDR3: CASCDSNQPQHF. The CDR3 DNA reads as TGTGCCAGCTGCGATAGCAATCAGCCCCAGCATTTT.

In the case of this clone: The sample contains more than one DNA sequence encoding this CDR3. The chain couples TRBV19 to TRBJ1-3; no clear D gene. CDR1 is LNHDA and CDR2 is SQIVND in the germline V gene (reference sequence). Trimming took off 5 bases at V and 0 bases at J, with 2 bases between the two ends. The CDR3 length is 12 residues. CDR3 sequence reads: CASSVSGNTIYF. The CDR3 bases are TGTGCCAGTAGTGTCTCTGGAAACACCATATATTTT.

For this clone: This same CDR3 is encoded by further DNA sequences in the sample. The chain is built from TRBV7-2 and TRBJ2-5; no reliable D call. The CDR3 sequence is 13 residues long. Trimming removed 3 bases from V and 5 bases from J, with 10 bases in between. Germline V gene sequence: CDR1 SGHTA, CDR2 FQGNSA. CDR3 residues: CASSFERKETQYF. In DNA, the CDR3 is TGTGCCAGCAGCTTTGAAAGAAAGGAGACCCAGTACTTC.